The 11 T cell receptor delta chains in this list originate from one sample, sequenced in a study of Vδ1+ human thymocytes. Overall study results and limits: In the thymus, TRG and TRD repertoires looked highly polyclonal with Gaussian CDR3 lengths.

RNA was extracted from the cells and then reverse transcribed. Multiplex PCR used pooled V-gene forward primers and a constant-region reverse primer to amplify CDR3s. TCRdb ran CATT on the multiplex PCR reads. The table shows tens of thousands of delta-chain clones, with 15% to 20% occurring only once. These TCRs are of unknown antigen specificity. Sequences were obtained from Vdelta1+ gamma-delta thymocytes from the thymus. Subset meaning: FACS-sorted CD3+ TCRalphabeta- TCRVdelta1+ TCRVdelta2- thymocytes. Receptor source: a boy younger than two who had congenital heart surgery.

Notes on this clone: Sequence at one end of the junction differs from germline and may be a read error. The chain uses TRDV1 and TRDJ1, with TRDD2 as a possible D gene (6 bases). Germline V CDR1 and CDR2: TSWWSYY, QGS. This CDR3 region has 18 residues. DNA of the CDR3: TGTGCTCTTGGGGACTTCCTCTACGGGGACCCGTACACCGATAAGCTCATCTTT. Amino acids: CALGDFLYGDPYTDKLIF.

This clone was counted between two and nine times. This rearrangement joins TRDV1 to TRDJ1, with 7 bases identical to TRDD2. Per the germline V gene, CDR1 is TSWWSYY and CDR2 is QGS. Trimming cost V 1 base and J 5 bases; bases outside gene matches: 10. CDR3 length equals 16 residues. The CDR3 nucleotides read TGTGCTCTTGGGGAACCGGGGACATTCCTACGGGATAAACTCATCTTT. This sequence encodes CALGEPGTFLRDKLIF.

V and J are TRDV2 and TRDJ3; 13 nucleotides match TRDD3. Per the germline V gene, CDR1 is GEAIGNYY and CDR2 is EKD. V was clipped by 0 bases and J by 3 bases; unmatched bases: 4. The CDR3 spans 19 residues. CDR3 sequence (DNA): TGTGCCTGTGACACCGTACTGGGGGATACGGGCTGGGACACCCGACAGATGTTTTTC. Its translation: CACDTVLGDTGWDTRQMFF.

This chain uses TRDV1 with TRDJ1, with TRDD3 matching over 7 bases. The V gene's germline CDR1 is TSWWSYY and CDR2 QGS. This CDR3 comprises 20 residues. V shed 1 base, J shed 0 bases, and the junction held 17 bases outside the gene matches. CDR3 amino acids: CALGERLKGYLGTYTDKLIF. The CDR3 DNA sequence: TGTGCTCTTGGGGAACGCCTGAAGGGATACCTGGGCACGTACACCGATAAACTCATCTTT.

The rearrangement joins TRDV1 to TRDJ1; TRDD3 matches 7 bases. The J segment lost 7 bases and the V segment lost 4 bases, leaving 21 bases of the junction unmatched. The CDR3 has 18 residues. CDR1 and CDR2 (germline): TSWWSYY, QGS. The CDR3 spells CALGASSPPLLGLGKLIF. The CDR3 DNA follows: TGTGCTCTTGGGGCATCTTCCCCGCCCTTACTGGGGCTGGGTAAACTCATCTTT.

V and J are TRDV1 and TRDJ1; 10 nucleotides align to TRDD3. V lost 4 bases and J lost 3; bases outside the gene matches: 17. The CDR3 is 19 residues long. The germline V gene has CDR1 TSWWSYY and CDR2 QGS. The DNA of the CDR3 is TGTGCTCTTGGGGGCGGCCTTCTCCGGCATACTGGGGGATCCGATAAACTCATCTTT. As protein: CALGGGLLRHTGGSDKLIF.

The chain has TRDV1 and TRDJ1; D may be TRDD2 (5 bases). This CDR3 is 17 amino acids long. The V end lost 2 bases, the J end lost 0 bases, and 16 bases lay between the germline ends. Germline CDR1 is TSWWSYY and CDR2 is QGS. In nucleotides, the CDR3 is TGTGCTCTTGGGGAATCGCCCCCCTTCAACTACACCGATAAACTCATCTTT. Its protein is CALGESPPFNYTDKLIF.

V and J are TRDV1 and TRDJ1; maybe TRDD3 (6 bases). The CDR3 extends over 16 amino acids. Between the trimmed V and J ends, which lost 4 bases and 0 bases, there was a span of 15 bases. Germline CDR1 TSWWSYY, CDR2 QGS. The CDR3 loop is CALGASLGPYTDKLIF. Here the CDR3 DNA reads TGTGCTCTTGGGGCCTCCCTGGGGCCTTACACCGATAAACTCATCTTT.

The V call is TRDV1, the J call TRDJ1; D possibly corresponds to TRDD2 (6 bases). Germline V gene data show CDR1 as TSWWSYY and CDR2 as QGS. V lost 1 base and J 1 base, leaving 22 bases between the germline ends. This CDR3 has 19 residues. The CDR3 DNA is TGTGCTCTTGGGGAACGGTGCCAACCTTCCGATCGGCTCACCGATAAACTCATCTTT. Its translation is CALGERCQPSDRLTDKLIF.

This clone was counted a few times. The chain links TRDV1 to TRDJ1; 9 positions match TRDD2. CDR3 size: 20 residues. Germline V CDR1 and CDR2: TSWWSYY, QGS. V shed 4 bases and J 0 bases; nucleotides not matched to a gene: 18. Here the CDR3 reads CALGVAFLLEDTWYTDKLIF. Here the CDR3 DNA reads TGTGCTCTTGGGGTGGCCTTCCTACTCGAGGATACTTGGTACACCGATAAACTCATCTTT.

V gene TRDV1 combines with J gene TRDJ1; 7 bases align to TRDD3. The germline gives CDR1 TSWWSYY, CDR2 QGS. The trim removed 5 bases at V and 0 bases at J, leaving 21 bases unmatched. The CDR3 runs to 20 residues. The CDR3 is CALGTSLLRGIPKYTDKLIF. DNA for the CDR3: TGTGCTCTTGGGACCTCCCTACTTCGAGGGATACCCAAGTACACCGATAAACTCATCTTT.